This TCR beta chain derives from a study of blood T cell repertoires in COVID-19. Whole-study context: Specimens from acute and convalescent COVID-19 originated in the United States, Italy and Spain. PBMCs, B-cell-depleted T cells, or T cells were the source of the cDNA or gDNA that made up the material.

The J segment lost 5 bases and the V segment lost 4 bases, leaving 4 bases of the junction unmatched. Per germline, CDR1 SNHLY and CDR2 FYNNEI. The CDR3 sequence is 13 residues long. The authors' processing: By means of reference gene primer amplification, nucleated cell counts were estimated. Sequencing was performed with immunoSEQ multiplex PCR; in TCRdb, only in-frame clones are kept and a portion is missing. Clone size and V and J calls were adopted from that table, with D and trimming inferred from the DNA. The sample lists 150,000 to 200,000 clones; approximately 79% were seen once. Sequenced material: peripheral blood. The chain combines TRBV2 with TRBJ2-5; 7 positions agree with TRBD2. This TCR came from a man aged 55 to 70 with active or convalescent COVID-19. The CDR3 DNA is TGTGCCAGCAGTGGCCTCGGGGGGGAGACCCAGTACTTC. It translates to CASSGLGGETQYF.